These 18 T cell receptor beta chains were all obtained from the same sample, sequenced in a study of cytomegalovirus exposure and HLA in healthy donors. PCR was performed using 60 Vbeta and 13 Jbeta primers. Assay: immunoSEQ multiplex PCR; the TCRdb copy retains only in-frame clones and omits some. Seen here are about 130,000 clones, approximately 80% observed once, and the top ten hold more than 0.95%. The sequenced sample consisted of PBMCs. The receptors derive from a man aged 45-65 years in good health and CMV-seronegative.

This chain uses TRBV19 with TRBJ1-5, with no clear D. CDR1 is LNHDA, CDR2 SQIVND, per germline (reference sequence). This CDR3 has 15 residues. Between the trimmed V and J ends, which lost 1 base and 0 bases, there was a span of 7 bases. The CDR3 here is CASSIGSYSNQPQHF. The CDR3 region has the DNA TGTGCCAGTAGTATAGGTAGCTATAGCAATCAGCCCCAGCATTTT.

This clone showed up just a few times. The chain is built from TRBV4-3 and TRBJ2-7; D possibly corresponds to TRBD2 (6 bases). The V end was cut by 1 base, the J end by 2 bases, with 12 bases between. This CDR3 has 15 residues. CDR1 is LGHNA and CDR2 is YSLEER in the germline V gene. CDR3 sequence: CASSQVGGAAYEQYF. The CDR3, as DNA: TGCGCCAGCAGCCAAGTGGGGGGAGCGGCCTACGAGCAGTACTTC.

V gene TRBV7-9 combines with J gene TRBJ1-3; D not resolved. Germline CDR1 is SEHNR and CDR2 is FQNEAQ (reference sequence). V was pared by 5 bases and J by 7 bases, with 21 bases between. The CDR3 consists of 16 residues. The CDR3 region is CASSRRRPGLGNTIYF. The CDR3 nucleotides read TGTGCCAGCAGCCGGCGTCGTCCGGGATTGGGGAACACCATATATTTT.

V is TRBV7-2 and J is TRBJ2-3, with 7 bases lining up with TRBD2. This CDR3 region has 16 residues. From germline, CDR1 is SGHTA and CDR2 FQGNSA. The junction had 8 bases not matched to a gene; V was cut back by 1 base and J by 4 bases. The CDR3 protein is CASSLVGGSRADTQYF. The CDR3 region has the DNA TGTGCCAGCAGCTTAGTCGGCGGGAGTCGTGCAGATACGCAGTATTTT.

This chain connects TRBV20-1 to TRBJ1-1; D call uncertain. Trimming removed 3 bases from V and 6 bases from J, with 5 bases in between. Germline CDR1 reads DFQATT; CDR2 reads SNEGSKA (reference sequence). This CDR3 is built from 10 residues. CDR3 coding DNA: TGCAGTGCTAGTGTCTCTGAAGCTTTCTTT. Translating gives CSASVSEAFF.

The V and J genes are TRBV7-9 and TRBJ2-3; TRBD1 matches 7 bases. The CDR3 sequence is 12 residues long. Looked up from germline, CDR1 is SEHNR and CDR2 is FQNEAQ (reference sequence). V shed 3 bases and J 15 bases; nucleotides not matched to a gene: 9. CDR3 sequence: CASSLGDSRGYF. The CDR3 DNA sequence: TGTGCCAGCAGCTTGGGGGACAGTCGGGGATATTTT.

V usage is TRBV10-3 and J usage is TRBJ2-2; D might be TRBD1 (5 bases). Per germline, CDR1 ENHRY and CDR2 SYGVKD. V dropped 8 bases and J dropped 6 bases, with 13 bases sitting between them. This CDR3 has 13 residues. CDR3 coding DNA: TGTGCCATCGGGCTTCAGGGATCCGGGGAGCTGTTTTTT. As protein: CAIGLQGSGELFF.

V and J are TRBV5-1 and TRBJ2-5; TRBD1 might be the D (5 bases). Per germline, CDR1 SGHRS and CDR2 YFSETQ. The CDR3 is 13 amino acids. The V gene lost 5 bases and the J gene lost 6 bases, with 14 bases spanning the gap. The CDR3 DNA is TGCGCCAGCAGATTTAGCAGGGAACAGACCCAGTACTTC. Its translation is CASRFSREQTQYF.

This CDR3 is CASSESNSGLSEAFF. In nucleotides, the CDR3 is TGTGCCAGCAGTGAAAGTAACAGTGGGCTGTCTGAAGCTTTCTTT. This chain joins TRBV6-1 and TRBJ1-1; D uncertain. The CDR3 is 15 amino acids. Germline V CDR1 and CDR2: MNHNS, SASEGT. V was clipped by 2 bases and J by 6 bases, with 16 bases between them.

This clone showed up just a few times. This chain connects TRBV6-5 to TRBJ2-1, with TRBD2 identical over 11 bases. Germline CDR1 MNHEY, CDR2 SVGAGI. The length of the CDR3 is 14 residues. The ends lost 5 bases at V and 4 bases at J; junction bases unmatched: 1. The CDR3 DNA is TGTGCCAGCAGTAGGACTAGCGGGTACAATGAGCAGTTCTTC. Encoded protein: CASSRTSGYNEQFF.

The V call is TRBV7-2, the J call TRBJ2-7; 12 bases agree with TRBD2. V shed 5 bases and J 2 bases; nucleotides not matched to a gene: 10. The CDR3 sequence is 17 residues long. CDR1 SGHTA and CDR2 FQGNSA come from the germline V gene. CDR3 in amino acids: CASSTRGASGGAYEQYF. The CDR3 DNA is TGTGCCAGCAGCACTAGAGGCGCTAGCGGGGGGGCCTACGAGCAGTACTTC.

The rearrangement joins TRBV7-8 to TRBJ2-5; TRBD1 aligns across 9 bases. With V trimmed by 6 bases and J by 4 bases, 12 bases remained unmatched. Germline values: CDR1 SGHVS, CDR2 FQNEAQ. This CDR3 spans 16 amino acids. The CDR3 DNA sequence: TGTGCCAGCAGTTCCGGGACAGGGAGTCAGGCAGAGACCCAGTACTTC. Translating it yields CASSSGTGSQAETQYF.

The chain carries TRBV29-1 and TRBJ1-2; D may be TRBD1 (5 bases). CDR3 length: 15 amino acids. Per the germline V gene, CDR1 is SQVTM and CDR2 is ANQGSEA. With 7 bases removed from V and 5 bases from J, the gap between germline ends came to 23 bases. The CDR3, as DNA: TGCAGCGCCCTAAGGAGTGGGCAGGGAGGATATGGCTACACCTTC. It translates to CSALRSGQGGYGYTF.

The chain is built from TRBV5-1 and TRBJ2-1; 7 bases are a match to TRBD2. The CDR3 runs to 15 residues. The V and J ends lost 3 bases and 4 bases, in that order; junction bases with no gene match: 7. The germline V gene has CDR1 SGHRS and CDR2 YFSETQ. CDR3 sequence (DNA): TGCGCCAGCAGCTCAAGCGGGAACGGGTACAATGAGCAGTTCTTC. It encodes CASSSSGNGYNEQFF.

The chain carries TRBV19 and TRBJ2-2, with 8 bases aligning to TRBD1. The CDR3 covers 15 residues. CDR1 is LNHDA, CDR2 SQIVND, per germline (reference sequence). V trimming: 7 bases; J trimming: 2 bases; junction bases outside the gene matches: 6. CDR3 residues: CASIPTGDNTGELFF. The CDR3 nucleotides are TGTGCCAGTATCCCGACAGGGGATAACACCGGGGAGCTGTTTTTT.

V is TRBV5-1 and J is TRBJ2-5; 9 nucleotides match TRBD2. V shed 0 bases and J 3 bases; nucleotides not matched to a gene: 0. Germline loops: CDR1 SGHRS, CDR2 YFSETQ. The CDR3 extends over 14 amino acids. The DNA for the CDR3 is TGCGCCAGCAGCTTGGAGCGGGGGGAAGAGACCCAGTACTTC. This gives the protein CASSLERGEETQYF. The full variable domain, its missing parts supplied by reference TRBV5-1 and TRBJ2-5, is KAGVTQTPRYLIKTRGQQVTLSCSPISGHRSVSWYQQTPGQGLQFLFEYFSETQRNKGNFPGRFSGRQFSNSRSEMNVSTLELGDSALYLCASSLERGEETQYFGPGTRLLVL.

The chain recombines TRBV5-1 with TRBJ2-2, with TRBD1 matching over 7 bases. The CDR3 consists of 16 residues. Germline loops: CDR1 SGHRS, CDR2 YFSETQ. V shed 4 bases, J shed 6 bases, and the junction held 12 bases outside the gene matches. The CDR3 sequence: CASSPPRQGNAGELFF. The CDR3 DNA reads as TGCGCCAGCAGCCCCCCAAGACAGGGTAATGCCGGGGAGCTGTTTTTT.

The genes are TRBV6-5 and TRBJ2-7; 7 bases map to TRBD1. Germline trimming cut 5 bases from V and 0 bases from J; bases unmatched to any gene: 7. Germline lookup yields CDR1 MNHEY and CDR2 SVGAGI. CDR3 length: 15 residues. The CDR3 nucleotides read TGTGCCAGCAGTCGTTCGGGACAGTCCTCCTACGAGCAGTACTTC. It encodes CASSRSGQSSYEQYF.